This TCR beta chain is from a study of shared clonotypes between healthy human individuals (TCRdb year 2020). General notes on the study: A couple of women and three men aged 18 to 49 years were included in the cohort. For each donor, three plates each were used for CD4 naive and CD4 memory, two plates were used for CD8 naive, and one plate was used for CD8 memory. Between about 0.8 and 9 billion PBMCs per donor were obtained by leukapheresis. Libraries were prepared and TCR repertoires were sequenced by different laboratories using diverse techniques, in order to increase sequencing depth and limit assay-specific biases. The study deeply sequenced blood TCR repertoires of roughly five healthy adults to estimate repertoire size and the extent of clonotype sharing between individuals. What the study reported, not specific to this receptor: Because the study included only a small number of donors, the genetic and exposure-history diversity represented was limited. Only blood was sampled, and tissue TCR repertoires likely differ from those in blood. Across four donors, around 5.4% of naive CD4, roughly 3.4% of naive CD8, about 2.3% of memory CD4, and roughly 0.41% of memory CD8 clonotypes were shared. Rarefaction of sorted-subset datasets indicated incomplete sequencing despite the large sequencing depth. Compared with non-shared clonotypes, the clonotypes found in all four sorted-subset donors had higher generation probabilities. Pairwise subsampling indicated that sequencing depth was expected to affect the degree of clonotype sharing among donors. Naive subsets generally had larger estimated clonotype richness than memory subsets.

Using the deep immunoSEQ assay, multiplex PCR amplified TCR CDR3 regions from genomic DNA. Extracted genomic DNA from each cell subset was spread evenly across all wells of several immunoSEQ 96-well plates, with each plate serving as a replicate. Each replicate PCR for sorted subsets received around 0.2 ug genomic DNA, equal to around 32,000 T cell genomes. Purified libraries were measured with a Qubit 3.0 fluorometer, size-checked on a Bioanalyzer 2100, and measured again with the KAPA Library Quantification kit. A separate single-read 150-cycle Illumina NextSeq 550 flow cell was used to sequence each immunoSEQ 96-well plate. The study's processing was this. Because only junctional sequences without quality scores were contained in the immunoSEQ output, filtering matching that applied to full-length reads could not be performed. Sequences were annotated with PyIR, a Python wrapper for IgBLAST v1.9, using IMGT germline references to assign V/J genes and CDR3. Any read was removed if the V/J assignment was weak (E-value above 1e-6), the CDR3 was missing, or the read contained stop codons, out-of-frame junctions, or ambiguous translated residues. V3J clonotypes were defined as sequences sharing an identical inferred V gene, J gene, and CDR3 amino acid sequence. Percentage overlap between repertoires was calculated by dividing the number of shared unique clonotypes by the size of the smaller repertoire. Three approaches were used to assess repertoire richness: RTK rarefaction, the Chao1 estimator, and Recon v2.1 estimates of unobserved clonotypes. Generation probabilities for all TCRbeta clonotypes obtained by the gDNA method from several donors were computed using OLGA. TCRdb limited this immuneACCESS table to in-frame rearrangements with V and J called. A share of clones is missing; checked studies link under half to unresolved V genes, and the rest is unexplained. From that table come the V and J calls and clone size; the DNA was used to work out D and trimming. The sample includes approximately 2.1 million clones, with 90% to 95% observed a single time. 0.3% to 0.4% of the sample lies in the top ten.

A distance of 6 bases separates the germline ends of V and J, which lose 0 bases and 2 bases respectively. Sequences SGHTA (CDR1) and FQGTGA (CDR2) are obtained from the germline V gene. The CDR3 covers 14 residues, taking in both the cysteine and the phenylalanine. Here the CDR3 DNA is all that survives: 42 bases in frame from base 1. Healthy HIV-negative adults with no recently reported acute infections or vaccinations were included as donors. Every donor was a Caucasian adult residing in Nashville, Tennessee, USA. CD4+ T cells were enriched through magnetic negative selection, after which naive cells were positively selected on CD45RA and the remaining negative fraction served as the memory subset. After blood collection by leukapheresis, PBMCs were isolated using Ficoll-Histopaque density gradient centrifugation and then cryopreserved in the vapor phase of liquid nitrogen. Analytical flow cytometry was used to check the purity and quantity of every magnetically sorted T cell population. Each sorted fraction had its genomic DNA isolated and then quantified by UV absorbance on a Nanodrop 2000c.

Turning to this clone: This receptor's antigen is unknown. Per-base qualities were not stored, and no clone one base away is much larger.

This receptor was taken from a man in his late teens or twenties in good health. Some clones in this sample may be carry-over from other donors' samples. Sample: naive CD4+ T cells from PBMCs. The sample's cell subset or site, from its label and the paper: CD45RA+ positively selected. The chain is assembled from TRBV7-3 and TRBJ2-3; no confident D gene assignment can be made. This receptor carries the CDR3 CASSLTSDTDTQYF. In nucleotide form, the sequence is TGTGCCAGCAGCTTAACGTCGGACACAGATACGCAGTATTTT. Outside the CDR3, residues come from the reference TRBV7-3 and TRBJ2-3 proteins, so the full variable domain is: GAGVSQTPSNKVTEKGKYVELRCDPISGHTALYWYRQSLGQGPEFLIYFQGTGAADDSGLPNDRFFAVRPEGSVSTLKIQRTERGDSAVYLCASSLTSDTDTQYFGPGTRLTVL.